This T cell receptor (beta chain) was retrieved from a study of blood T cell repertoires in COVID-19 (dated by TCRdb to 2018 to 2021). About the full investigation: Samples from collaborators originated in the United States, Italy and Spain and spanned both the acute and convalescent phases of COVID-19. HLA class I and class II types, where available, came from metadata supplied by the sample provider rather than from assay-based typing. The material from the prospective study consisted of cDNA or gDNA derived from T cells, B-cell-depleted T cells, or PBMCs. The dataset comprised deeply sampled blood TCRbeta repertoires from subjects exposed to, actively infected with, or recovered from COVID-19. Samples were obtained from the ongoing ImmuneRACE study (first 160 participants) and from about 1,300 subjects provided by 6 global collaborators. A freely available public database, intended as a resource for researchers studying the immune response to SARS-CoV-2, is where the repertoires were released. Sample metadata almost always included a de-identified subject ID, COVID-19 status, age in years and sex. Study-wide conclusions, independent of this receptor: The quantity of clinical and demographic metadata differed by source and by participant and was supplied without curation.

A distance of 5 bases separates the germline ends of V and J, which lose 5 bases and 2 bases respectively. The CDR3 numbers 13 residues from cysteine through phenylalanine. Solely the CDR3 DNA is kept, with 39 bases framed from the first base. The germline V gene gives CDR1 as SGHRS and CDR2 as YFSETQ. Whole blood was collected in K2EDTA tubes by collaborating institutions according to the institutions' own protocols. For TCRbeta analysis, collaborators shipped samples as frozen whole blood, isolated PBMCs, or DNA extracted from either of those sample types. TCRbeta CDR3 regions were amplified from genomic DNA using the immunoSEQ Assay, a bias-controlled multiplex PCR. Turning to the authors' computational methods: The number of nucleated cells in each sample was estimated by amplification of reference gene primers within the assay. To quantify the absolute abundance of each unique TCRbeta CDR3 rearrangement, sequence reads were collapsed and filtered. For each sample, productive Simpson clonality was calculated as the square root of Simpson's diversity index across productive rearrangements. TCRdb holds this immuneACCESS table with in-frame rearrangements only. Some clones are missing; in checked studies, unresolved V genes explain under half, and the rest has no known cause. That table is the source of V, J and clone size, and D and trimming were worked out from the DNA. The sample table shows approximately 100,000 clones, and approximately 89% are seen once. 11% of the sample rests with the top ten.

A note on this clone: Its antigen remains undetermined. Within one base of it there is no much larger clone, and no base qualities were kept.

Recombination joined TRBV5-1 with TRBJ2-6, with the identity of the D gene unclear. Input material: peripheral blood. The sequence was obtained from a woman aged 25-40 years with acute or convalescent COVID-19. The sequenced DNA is TGCGCCAGCAGACTGACTGGGGCCAACGTCCTGACTTTC. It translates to CASRLTGANVLTF.